Below, 3 T cell receptor beta chains from the same sample are listed, as sequenced in a study of T cells in Graves' hyperthyroidism and ophthalmopathy. Amplified TCR beta CDR3 regions derived from RNA transcripts. The HTBI set primed first-round TCR CDR3 RT-PCR. TCRdb reanalysed the multiplex PCR reads using MiXCR and keeps one entry per CDR3 protein. The sample lists approximately 600,000 distinct CDR3 sequences; less than 25% were seen once. The sample consisted of blood. These receptors all stem from a man aged 25-45 years with Graves' ophthalmopathy.

This clonotype was observed a single time. The V and J genes are TRBV29-1 and TRBJ2-2; possibly TRBD2 for D (5 bases). Germline V gene sequence: CDR1 SQVTM, CDR2 ANQGSEA. The germline V and J ends were trimmed by 4 bases and 4 bases, with 7 bases remaining between them. The CDR3 is 12 amino acids. The CDR3 region has the DNA TGCAGCGTTGCTCGGGGCACCGGGGAGCTGTTTTTT. This translates into CSVARGTGELFF.

This clonotype has a count of ten or more. The rearrangement uses TRBV30 and TRBJ2-1, with 10 positions matching TRBD1. Germline V gene lookup returns CDR1 GTSNPN and CDR2 SVGIG (reference sequence). Trimming cost V 3 bases and J 4 bases; bases outside gene matches: 6. The CDR3 runs 15 residues. The CDR3 sequence is CAWRRGTGAYNEQFF. CDR3 coding DNA: TGTGCCTGGAGGCGCGGGACAGGGGCTTACAATGAGCAGTTCTTC.

This chain connects TRBV2 to TRBJ2-2, with TRBD2 matching over 9 bases. This CDR3 spans 16 amino acids. The V and J ends lost 5 bases and 2 bases, in that order; junction bases with no gene match: 6. Germline loops: CDR1 SNHLY, CDR2 FYNNEI. In nucleotides, the CDR3 is TGTGCCAGCAGTTCAACTAGCGGGCCTAACACCGGGGAGCTGTTTTTT. It is translated as CASSSTSGPNTGELFF.